Below are 23 T cell receptor beta chains sequenced from a single sample in a study of shared clonotypes between healthy human individuals. CD45RO-negative CD8 cells positively selected for CCR7 made up the naive population, which excluded terminally differentiated effector memory CD45RA+ cells. Clones were read by immunoSEQ multiplex PCR, and TCRdb kept only the in-frame ones, dropping some. The sample contains 1.5 million to 2.5 million clones, over 85% of which appear only once. The specimen sequenced was naive CD8+ T cells sorted from blood. These receptors originate from a man between 18 and 35 years old in good health.

V is TRBV11-2 and J is TRBJ1-4; D is unresolved. Per germline, CDR1 SGHAT and CDR2 FQNNGV. The CDR3 extends over 12 amino acids. Trimming took 0 bases from V and 5 from J, leaving 1 base between them. Here the CDR3 reads CASSLENEKLFF. Here the CDR3 DNA reads TGTGCCAGCAGCTTAGAGAATGAAAAACTGTTTTTT.

The chain recombines TRBV6-6 with TRBJ1-2, with TRBD1 identical over 8 bases. After removal of 2 bases from V and 3 bases from J, the junction contained 8 bases not matched to a gene. Germline lookup yields CDR1 MNHNY and CDR2 SVGAGI (reference sequence). The CDR3 spans 16 residues. Written as DNA, the CDR3 is TGTGCCAGCAGTTACCAAGCGGACAGGGCCGACTATGGCTACACCTTC. Protein product: CASSYQADRADYGYTF.

This chain links TRBV27 with TRBJ2-5, with D perhaps TRBD2 (6 bases). Trimming took off 5 bases at V and 4 bases at J, with 17 bases between the two ends. Germline CDR1 MNHEY, CDR2 SMNVEV (reference sequence). The length of the CDR3 is 15 residues. As DNA, the CDR3 is TGTGCCAGCAGTCCCCGCGTCTCGGGGGTAGAGACCCAGTACTTC. It is translated as CASSPRVSGVETQYF.

The chain links TRBV2 to TRBJ2-3, with D possibly being TRBD2 (7 bases). The length of the CDR3 is 14 residues. V was clipped by 5 bases and J by 3 bases, with 12 bases between them. The germline gives CDR1 SNHLY, CDR2 FYNNEI. This CDR3 reads CASSSRGATDTQYF. As DNA, the CDR3 is TGTGCCAGCAGTTCACGGGGGGCGACAGATACGCAGTATTTT.

The chain is built from TRBV7-2 and TRBJ2-7; D uncertain. Germline values: CDR1 SGHTA, CDR2 FQGNSA. This CDR3 spans 13 amino acids. Trimming took off 3 bases at V and 7 bases at J, with 13 bases between the two ends. CDR3 protein: CASSFLGLGEQYF. CDR3 sequence (DNA): TGTGCCAGCAGCTTTTTGGGCTTGGGGGAGCAGTACTTC.

This clone was detected only once. This chain uses TRBV10-1 with TRBJ1-1, with a weak D call TRBD1 (6 bases). This CDR3 contains 13 residues. The germline V gene encodes CDR1 WNHNN and CDR2 SYGVQD (reference sequence). Between the trimmed V and J ends, which lost 6 bases and 6 bases, there was a span of 14 bases. CDR3 sequence: CASREDPGAEAFF. The CDR3, as DNA: TGCGCCAGCAGGGAGGACCCAGGGGCTGAAGCTTTCTTT.

The chain is built from TRBV4-3 and TRBJ2-7, with 9 bases aligning to TRBD2. Germline V gene sequence: CDR1 LGHNA, CDR2 YSLEER. This CDR3 comprises 17 residues. V shed 0 bases and J 1 base; nucleotides not matched to a gene: 7. The CDR3 loop is CASSQDSAGGESYEQYF. The CDR3 DNA follows: TGCGCCAGCAGCCAAGATTCCGCGGGAGGGGAATCCTACGAGCAGTACTTC.

The genes are TRBV18 and TRBJ2-2; D is ambiguous. The V gene's germline CDR1 is KGHSH and CDR2 LQKENI. Deletions cut 2 bases from V and 1 base from J, with 11 bases between. The CDR3 runs 16 residues. CDR3 sequence reads: CASSPSRTENTGELFF. CDR3 in DNA: TGTGCCAGCTCACCATCCCGGACGGAGAACACCGGGGAGCTGTTTTTT.

On this clone itself: The identical CDR3 is also encoded by other nucleotide sequences in the sample. The chain uses TRBV27 and TRBJ2-7; 13 nucleotides line up with TRBD2. The CDR3 is 15 residues long. V lost 6 bases, J lost 2 bases, and 4 bases stayed unmatched. Germline V gene lookup returns CDR1 MNHEY and CDR2 SMNVEV (reference sequence). CDR3 amino acids: CASSHGTSGTYEQYF. The CDR3 bases are TGTGCCAGCAGCCACGGGACTAGCGGGACCTACGAGCAGTACTTC.

J is TRBJ1-1 and V is TRBV6-5, with D unresolved. V lost 4 bases and J lost 0, with 6 bases in between. The CDR3 is made up of 13 amino acids. Germline lookup yields CDR1 MNHEY and CDR2 SVGAGI. The CDR3 here is CASSWQMNTEAFF. CDR3 nucleotides: TGTGCCAGCAGTTGGCAAATGAACACTGAAGCTTTCTTT.

J is TRBJ1-1 and V is TRBV7-2; D is uncertain. Trimming stripped 2 bases from V and 4 bases from J, with 8 bases between. CDR1 and CDR2 from the germline V gene are SGHTA and FQGNSA. The CDR3 is 13 amino acids. The CDR3 sequence: CASSLSEGTEAFF. CDR3 sequence (DNA): TGTGCCAGCAGCTTATCGGAGGGCACTGAAGCTTTCTTT.

This chain joins TRBV25-1 and TRBJ2-5, with 9 bases identical to TRBD2. The length of the CDR3 is 13 residues. Trimming cost V 6 bases and J 4 bases; bases outside gene matches: 3. Germline V gives CDR1 MGHDK, CDR2 SYGVNS. The CDR3 bases are TGTGCCAGCAGCAGTAGCGGGAGAGAGACCCAGTACTTC. It specifies CASSSSGRETQYF.

The chain joins TRBV7-9 to TRBJ2-5, with D perhaps TRBD1 (6 bases). Per germline, CDR1 SEHNR and CDR2 FQNEAQ (reference sequence). The V gene lost 5 bases and the J gene lost 2 bases, with 9 bases spanning the gap. The CDR3 contains 13 residues. The CDR3 protein is CASSTGWQETQYF. For the CDR3, the DNA is TGTGCCAGCAGCACAGGGTGGCAAGAGACCCAGTACTTC.

CDR3 sequence (DNA): TGTGCCACCCTCAGGGGGGACAGGGGGACCTACGAGCAGTACTTC. Protein product: CATLRGDRGTYEQYF. The V and J genes are TRBV2 and TRBJ2-7; 11 bases are shared with TRBD1. The CDR3 runs 15 residues. V was pared by 10 bases and J by 2 bases, with 10 bases of the junction left unmatched. CDR1 SNHLY and CDR2 FYNNEI come from the germline V gene.

V is TRBV4-3 and J is TRBJ2-7; 9 nucleotides align to TRBD1. The CDR3 consists of 16 residues. From germline, CDR1 is LGHNA and CDR2 YSLEER. J was trimmed by 6 bases and V by 0 bases; bases with no gene match: 9. The CDR3 DNA is TGCGCCAGCAGCCAAGATTTGGACAGGGGATGGTCCGAGCAGTACTTC. Its protein is CASSQDLDRGWSEQYF.

This chain connects TRBV9 to TRBJ1-2; the match to TRBD1 covers 12 bases. Per germline, CDR1 SGDLS and CDR2 YYNGEE. The CDR3 is 17 residues long. The junction had 5 bases not matched to a gene; V was cut back by 0 bases and J by 2 bases. DNA of the CDR3: TGTGCCAGCAGCGTAGACGCGGGGACAGGGGGCAACTATGGCTACACCTTC. It translates to CASSVDAGTGGNYGYTF.

The CDR3 here is CASSARTGMYSYEQYF. CDR3 coding DNA: TGCGCCAGCAGCGCCCGGACAGGAATGTACTCCTACGAGCAGTACTTC. V usage is TRBV4-1 and J usage is TRBJ2-7; TRBD1 agrees at 7 bases. The V gene end was trimmed by 5 bases and the J gene end by 0 bases; junction bases not matched to a gene: 10. The CDR3 sequence is 16 residues long. Germline CDR1 is MGHRA and CDR2 is YSYEKL.

As concerns this clone: The sample has other DNA sequences that encode this CDR3 too. V gene TRBV5-1 combines with J gene TRBJ2-5, with D uncertain. CDR1 is SGHRS, CDR2 YFSETQ, per germline. The CDR3 has 11 amino acids. V lost 2 bases and J 4 bases, leaving 3 bases between the germline ends. The CDR3 region has the DNA TGCGCCAGCAGCTTTGGAGAGACCCAGTACTTC. Translation gives CASSFGETQYF.

This chain joins TRBV7-8 and TRBJ2-2; 13 nucleotides agree with TRBD2. V lost 5 bases, J lost 4 bases, and 13 bases stayed unmatched. The CDR3 covers 19 residues. The germline gives CDR1 SGHVS, CDR2 FQNEAQ. DNA for the CDR3: TGTGCCAGCAGCCCAACAGGACTAGCGGGAGTGGTCGGCACCGGGGAGCTGTTTTTT. This gives the protein CASSPTGLAGVVGTGELFF.

J is TRBJ2-7 and V is TRBV5-8; 13 bases are a match to TRBD2. Per germline, CDR1 SGHTS and CDR2 YDEGEE. This CDR3 region has 13 residues. V was clipped by 8 bases and J by 3 bases; unmatched bases: 2. In nucleotides, the CDR3 is TGTGCCAGTAGACTAGCGGGGGGCTACGAGCAGTACTTC. Translated: CASRLAGGYEQYF.

The chain combines TRBV5-1 with TRBJ2-3; D uncertain. The CDR3 is 14 residues long. Germline CDR1 is SGHRS and CDR2 is YFSETQ. Trimming left V 0 bases short and J 7 bases short, with 12 bases between. In DNA form, the CDR3 reads TGCGCCAGCAGCTTGGAAGGCACCCATAATACGCAGTATTTT. It specifies CASSLEGTHNTQYF.

The chain carries TRBV30 and TRBJ1-2; D remains unclear. V was cut by 4 bases and J by 5 bases, with 23 bases left in between. Germline CDR1 is GTSNPN and CDR2 is SVGIG (reference sequence). The CDR3 is made up of 16 amino acids. CDR3 amino acids: CAWTFPPEKMSYGYTF. The DNA of the CDR3 is TGTGCCTGGACATTCCCACCCGAAAAAATGAGTTATGGCTACACCTTC.

V usage is TRBV7-3 and J usage is TRBJ2-1; the D gene could be TRBD1 or TRBD2 (6 bases each). From germline, CDR1 is SGHTA and CDR2 FQGTGA. The CDR3 is 15 amino acids. V was clipped by 2 bases and J by 7 bases, with 15 bases between them. As DNA, the CDR3 is TGTGCCAGCAGCTTATGGGGGGCCCCAGGGAATGAGCAGTTCTTC. Its translation: CASSLWGAPGNEQFF.